The 27 T cell receptor beta chains given below trace back to one sample, sequenced in a study of early T cells in non-severe SARS-CoV-2 infection. TCRdb re-called the 5' RACE reads through MiXCR, storing one row per CDR3 protein. The table records 55,000 to 80,000 distinct CDR3 sequences, almost 9% of them present only once. The sequenced sample was whole blood, obtained at baseline. These TCRs come from an adult who was a healthcare worker with PCR-confirmed SARS-CoV-2 infection or an uninfected control (not recorded which).

This clonotype has only a few counts. The chain has TRBV20-1 and TRBJ2-7, with TRBD2 matching 11 bases. The CDR3 runs to 15 residues. Trimming cost V 2 bases and J 3 bases; bases outside gene matches: 6. Germline lookup yields CDR1 DFQATT and CDR2 SNEGSKA (reference sequence). CDR3 loop: CSARFLAGGFYEQYF. Here the CDR3 DNA reads TGCAGTGCTAGATTTCTAGCGGGAGGATTCTACGAGCAGTACTTC.

This clonotype occurred many times. The V and J genes are TRBV20-1 and TRBJ2-5; D uncertain. V lost 1 base to trimming and J lost 7 bases, with 10 bases between them. The germline V gene encodes CDR1 DFQATT and CDR2 SNEGSKA (reference sequence). The CDR3 spans 12 residues. Here the CDR3 DNA reads TGCAGTGCTAGAGCCCCCATCTTGACCCAGTACTTC. Translation gives CSARAPILTQYF.

This rearrangement joins TRBV20-1 to TRBJ2-7; D ambiguous. Germline-derived CDR1 and CDR2 are DFQATT and SNEGSKA (reference sequence). CDR3 length: 13 amino acids. CDR3 DNA sequence: TGCAGGGCAGTGGCCCCAATGGGCCTCGAGCAGTACTTC. Amino acid sequence: CRAVAPMGLEQYF.

The CDR3 loop is CASSLGTGLDEQYF. CDR3 DNA sequence: TGTGCCAGCAGTTTAGGGACAGGGTTGGACGAGCAGTACTTC. This sequence joins TRBV12-3 or TRBV12-4 and TRBJ2-7, with TRBD1 matching 8 bases. The CDR3 has 14 amino acids. V lost 1 base and J lost 5; bases outside the gene matches: 4.

The rearrangement links TRBV6-2 or TRBV6-3 to TRBJ2-1; 7 bases match TRBD2. Germline V CDR1 and CDR2: MNHEY, SVGEGT. The CDR3 extends over 14 amino acids. V gave up 4 bases and J gave up 8 bases; unmatched junction bases: 8. CDR3: CASSSAGLGYEQFF. The CDR3 coding sequence is TGTGCCAGCAGTTCCGCTGGACTAGGGTATGAGCAGTTCTTC.

This chain links TRBV18 with TRBJ1-2, with D unresolved. The CDR3 loop spans 12 amino acids. The germline V gene has CDR1 KGHSH and CDR2 LQKENI. V was pared by 3 bases and J by 5 bases, with 7 bases between. CDR3 sequence: CASSPRWYGYTF. The CDR3 DNA reads TGTGCCAGCTCACCCCGGTGGTATGGCTACACCTTC.

V and J are TRBV2 and TRBJ2-5, with D maybe TRBD2 (5 bases). Germline assignment: CDR1 SNHLY and CDR2 FYNNEI. The CDR3 has 17 amino acids. V shed 1 base and J shed 4 bases, with 19 bases lying between them. CDR3 protein: CASSEGVGRVVGETQYF. The CDR3 nucleotides read TGTGCCAGCAGTGAAGGGGTGGGGAGAGTGGTCGGAGAGACCCAGTACTTC.

This clonotype was counted only a few times. V gene TRBV7-3 combines with J gene TRBJ2-1, with 9 positions matching TRBD2. The CDR3 has 19 residues. Germline loops: CDR1 SGHTA, CDR2 FQGTGA. J lost 0 bases, V lost 1 base, and 10 bases had no gene match. The CDR3 DNA reads TGTGCCAGCAGCTTAAACCCGACAGCGGGAGGTAACTCCTACAATGAGCAGTTCTTC. Translated, it gives CASSLNPTAGGNSYNEQFF.

This clonotype appeared many times. This chain joins TRBV27 and TRBJ1-1; TRBD1 aligns across 9 bases. The ends lost 5 bases at V and 8 bases at J; junction bases unmatched: 3. The CDR3 extends over 12 amino acids. From germline, CDR1 is MNHEY and CDR2 SMNVEV (reference sequence). CDR3 bases: TGTGCCAGCAGTCCCGGACAGGGGGAAGCTTTCTTT. Amino acid sequence: CASSPGQGEAFF.

The V and J genes are TRBV5-1 and TRBJ1-1; D is ambiguous. Per germline, CDR1 SGHRS and CDR2 YFSETQ. Trimming took off 1 base at V and 3 bases at J, with 13 bases between the two ends. The CDR3 has 15 residues. CDR3 region: CASSLLTVEHTEAFF. The CDR3 coding sequence is TGCGCCAGCAGCTTGCTCACCGTGGAGCACACTGAAGCTTTCTTT.

The chain links TRBV11-2 to TRBJ2-2; D ambiguous. With 10 bases removed from V and 7 bases from J, the gap between germline ends came to 1 base. Germline CDR1 and CDR2: SGHAT and FQNNGV. The CDR3 covers 8 residues. CDR3 nucleotides: TGTGCCATCGGGGAGCTGTTTTTT. Its translation is CAIGELFF. The entire variable domain, with the rest obtained from reference TRBV11-2 and TRBJ2-2, is as follows: EAGVAQSPRYKIIEKRQSVAFWCNPISGHATLYWYQQILGQGPKLLIQFQNNGVVDDSQLPKDRFSAERLKGVDSTLKIQPAKLEDSAVYLCAIGELFFGEGSRLTVL.

In this sample, this clonotype turned up many times. The chain employs TRBV20-1 and TRBJ2-7; 11 bases map to TRBD2. Trimming cost V 1 base and J 5 bases; bases outside gene matches: 7. CDR3 length: 15 residues. CDR1 DFQATT and CDR2 SNEGSKA come from the germline V gene (reference sequence). CDR3 sequence reads: CSARVLAGDVNEQYF. CDR3 DNA: TGCAGTGCTAGAGTACTAGCGGGAGATGTGAACGAGCAGTACTTC.

The rearrangement joins TRBV24-1 to TRBJ2-5, with D perhaps TRBD1 (6 bases). CDR1 is KGHDR and CDR2 is SFDVKD in the germline V gene. Trimming shortened V by 4 bases and J by 4 bases, and 9 bases separated the two germline ends. CDR3 length: 13 residues. CDR3 loop: CATSDFRGETQYF. In DNA, the CDR3 is TGTGCCACCAGTGACTTCAGGGGAGAGACCCAGTACTTC.

This clonotype came up many times. The chain carries TRBV6-6 and TRBJ1-6; 8 bases line up with TRBD1. Germline CDR1 MNHNY, CDR2 SVGAGI (reference sequence). The CDR3 extends over 16 amino acids. After removal of 5 bases from V and 7 bases from J, the junction contained 10 bases not matched to a gene. CDR3 residues: CASSQSRTGRNSPLHF. The CDR3 bases are TGTGCCAGCAGTCAATCCCGGACAGGGAGGAATTCACCCCTCCACTTT.

V and J are TRBV7-3 and TRBJ2-3; weak D call: TRBD2 (5 bases). The ends were cut back, 2 bases at V and 1 base at J, with 16 bases in the middle. This CDR3 is 17 amino acids long. CDR1 is SGHTA, CDR2 FQGTGA, per germline. The CDR3 region is CASSLVEGPEGTDTQYF. Here the CDR3 DNA reads TGTGCCAGCAGCTTAGTAGAGGGTCCGGAGGGCACAGATACGCAGTATTTT.

The table lists this clonotype with many counts. V gene TRBV5-5 combines with J gene TRBJ2-1; 10 positions agree with TRBD1. Germline V gene lookup returns CDR1 SGHKS and CDR2 YYEKEE (reference sequence). CDR3 length: 14 residues. Germline trimming cut 3 bases from V and 7 bases from J; bases unmatched to any gene: 4. The CDR3 nucleotides read TGTGCCAGCAGCTCCGGGACAGGGGTTAATGAGCAGTTCTTC. This gives the protein CASSSGTGVNEQFF. The whole variable domain, remainder taken from reference TRBV5-5 and TRBJ2-1, is DAGVTQSPTHLIKTRGQQVTLRCSPISGHKSVSWYQQVLGQGPQFIFQYYEKEERGRGNFPDRFSARQFPNYSSELNVNALLLGDSALYLCASSSGTGVNEQFFGPGTRLTVL.

This clonotype was counted at least ten times. V and J are TRBV7-9 and TRBJ2-3, with D maybe TRBD2 (6 bases). Between the trimmed V and J ends, which lost 4 bases and 6 bases, there was a span of 17 bases. Germline CDR1 is SEHNR and CDR2 is FQNEAQ (reference sequence). CDR3 length: 15 amino acids. Here the CDR3 DNA reads TGTGCCAGCAGCTGGGGGACGGGGGACGGGGATACGCAGTATTTT. Translating it yields CASSWGTGDGDTQYF.

Only a few counts were recorded for this clonotype. This sequence joins TRBV6-1 and TRBJ2-4; no clear D gene. This CDR3 has 13 residues. Trimming pared 7 bases from V and 1 base from J, leaving 8 bases between. Germline loops: CDR1 MNHNS, CDR2 SASEGT. CDR3 DNA sequence: TGTGCCAGCAACGGGCAGGCCAAAAACATTCAGTACTTC. It specifies CASNGQAKNIQYF.

A few counts support this clonotype. The V call is TRBV11-1, the J call TRBJ2-3, with D perhaps TRBD2 (5 bases). V shed 1 base and J shed 4 bases, with 18 bases lying between them. From germline, CDR1 is SGHAT and CDR2 FQDESV (reference sequence). The CDR3 contains 17 residues. This CDR3 is CASSLGRADPPADTQYF. The DNA for the CDR3 is TGTGCCAGCAGCTTAGGGAGAGCGGACCCCCCCGCAGATACGCAGTATTTT.

By sample share, this clonotype is medium-sized (0.01 to 0.1%). This chain connects TRBV4-2 to TRBJ2-5; D might be TRBD1 (6 bases). CDR3 length: 15 residues. V was pared by 5 bases and J by 4 bases, with 17 bases between. CDR1 LGHNA and CDR2 YNFKEQ come from the germline V gene. CDR3: CASSLGQGTLETQYF. CDR3 bases: TGTGCCAGCAGCTTGGGGCAGGGGACCCTAGAGACCCAGTACTTC.

The V call is TRBV11-2, the J call TRBJ2-3, with 10 bases identical to TRBD2. The CDR3 contains 15 residues. J gave up 3 bases and V 7 bases, and 7 bases lay outside the gene matches. Germline V gives CDR1 SGHAT, CDR2 FQNNGV. CDR3 in DNA: TGTGCCAGCACCTTCGCTAGCGGGAGAACAGATACGCAGTATTTT. It is translated as CASTFASGRTDTQYF.

The chain combines TRBV18 with TRBJ1-4; a possible D gene is TRBD1 (5 bases). Per germline, CDR1 KGHSH and CDR2 LQKENI. The CDR3 extends over 15 amino acids. V lost 0 bases and J 4 bases, leaving 9 bases between the germline ends. CDR3 protein: CASSPPGQVNEKLFF. CDR3 coding DNA: TGTGCCAGCTCACCACCGGGGCAGGTTAATGAAAAACTGTTTTTT.

This clonotype was found a few times. The chain has TRBV3-1 and TRBJ1-1; possible D gene TRBD1, 6 bases. Trimming stripped 4 bases from V and 1 base from J, with 10 bases between. The CDR3 length is 14 residues. Germline V gene sequence: CDR1 LGHDT, CDR2 YNNKEL (reference sequence). In nucleotides, the CDR3 is TGTGCCAGCAGCCTCACGGACAGGAACACTGAAGCTTTCTTT. It is translated as CASSLTDRNTEAFF.

The V call is TRBV12-3 or TRBV12-4, the J call TRBJ1-1, with D perhaps TRBD1 (5 bases). CDR3 length: 13 amino acids. V lost 4 bases and J 7 bases, leaving 13 bases between the germline ends. CDR3 region: CASSSRGTDEAFF. The CDR3 DNA is TGTGCCAGCAGTTCAAGAGGGACTGATGAAGCTTTCTTT.

The V gene is TRBV6-5, the J gene TRBJ1-5; 9 bases are a match to TRBD1. Per the germline V gene, CDR1 is MNHEY and CDR2 is SVGAGI. Trimming removed 6 bases from V and 6 bases from J; junction bases left unmatched: 6. The CDR3 runs 14 residues. As DNA, the CDR3 is TGTGCCAGCAGGAGGGACAGGGAGGGTCAGCCCCAGCATTTT. Encoded protein: CASRRDREGQPQHF.

The sample holds a few counts of this clonotype. The rearrangement links TRBV7-8 to TRBJ2-3; TRBD1 agrees at 9 bases. V shed 0 bases, J shed 4 bases, and the junction held 5 bases outside the gene matches. Germline CDR1 reads SGHVS; CDR2 reads FQNEAQ. The CDR3 consists of 16 residues. This chain's CDR3 is CASSLAEGQGADTQYF. The CDR3 DNA is TGTGCCAGCAGCTTAGCTGAGGGACAGGGAGCAGATACGCAGTATTTT.

This clonotype is judged medium-sized. The chain combines TRBV13 with TRBJ2-4, with 10 bases that match TRBD2. CDR1 and CDR2 (germline): PRHDT, FYEKMQ (reference sequence). J gave up 0 bases and V 5 bases, and 4 bases lay outside the gene matches. There are 16 residues in the CDR3. In DNA, the CDR3 is TGTGCCAGCAGCGAAACTAGCGGGATAGCCAAAAACATTCAGTACTTC. Protein sequence: CASSETSGIAKNIQYF.